A selection of T cell receptor beta chains follows, all from one sample in a study of T cells in tuberculosis. Sequencing used immunoSEQ multiplex PCR; TCRdb keeps in-frame clones, though not all of them. The table records about 23,000 clones, around 95% of them present only once. Sequenced sample: PBMCs. Source of these receptors: a donor aged 10-29 years with latent tuberculosis or without tuberculosis infection. Both conserved end residues are part of each CDR3. The D gene is left open where the match is weak.

TRBJ1-2 TRBV9 TRBD1 CASSVATRQGLGYTF
TRBJ1-1 TRBV19 - CASSPQGGGGTEAFF
TRBJ2-2 TRBV12-5 TRBD1 CASGSPGQGKGGELFF
TRBJ2-5 TRBV18 TRBD1 CASSPSGQGAGETQYF
TRBJ2-3 TRBV6-1 - CASSEASGGMTDTQYF
TRBJ2-1 TRBV11-2 - CASSLGPTRGRYNEQFF
TRBJ2-1 TRBV4-1 TRBD2 CASSRHGTSEYNEQFF
TRBJ1-2 TRBV29-1 - CSVEGLGRETGYTF
TRBJ2-5 TRBV7-7 TRBD1 CASSDGTAEETQYF
TRBJ1-1 TRBV4-1 TRBD1 CASSGRGTGNTEAFF
TRBJ2-2 TRBV10-1 TRBD1 CASSESSGTGPTGELFF
TRBJ2-1 TRBV27 TRBD1 CASSSIPGQGSYNEQFF
TRBJ2-5 TRBV4-2 TRBD2 CASSQDPLQAGVWEETQYF
TRBJ1-6 TRBV30 - CAWIGRDSYNSPLHF
TRBJ1-1 TRBV18 - CASSPPRPIMNTEAFF
TRBJ1-1 TRBV11-2 TRBD1 CASAIRDSTEAFF
TRBJ1-1 TRBV21-1 - CASSKNRENRGTEAFF
TRBJ1-5 TRBV2 - CASSGQDSNQPQHF